The 11 T cell receptor beta chains presented below share a single source sample, sequenced in a study of cytomegalovirus exposure and HLA in healthy donors. PCR involved 60 Vbeta and 13 Jbeta primers. The assay was immunoSEQ multiplex PCR, and TCRdb's table has in-frame clones only and misses some. The sample's table shows some 110,000 clones. Sequenced input: PBMCs. All receptors come from a man younger than 35 in good health and CMV-seronegative.

This chain connects TRBV5-1 to TRBJ1-1, with 9 bases lining up with TRBD1. CDR3 length: 15 amino acids. Germline V gives CDR1 SGHRS, CDR2 YFSETQ. V was pared by 4 bases and J by 4 bases, with 8 bases of the junction left unmatched. The CDR3 DNA reads as TGCGCCAGCAGCGACTCGACAGGGGGAGGCACTGAAGCTTTCTTT. It codes for CASSDSTGGGTEAFF.

The V call is TRBV6-1, the J call TRBJ1-2; D unclear. CDR3 length: 15 amino acids. V gave up 0 bases and J gave up 7 bases, with 15 bases separating them. From germline, CDR1 is MNHNS and CDR2 SASEGT. The DNA for the CDR3 is TGTGCCAGCAGTGAAGCGCTTACGGGGAGTCGTGGCTACACCTTC. Translating it yields CASSEALTGSRGYTF.

V gene TRBV4-1 combines with J gene TRBJ2-5, with D unresolved. This CDR3 has 14 residues. V dropped 0 bases and J dropped 2 bases, with 7 bases sitting between them. Germline CDR1 MGHRA, CDR2 YSYEKL. CDR3 coding DNA: TGCGCCAGCAGCCAAGAAGCCAGGCAAGAGACCCAGTACTTC. It yields the protein CASSQEARQETQYF.

This sequence joins TRBV30 and TRBJ2-7; TRBD1 matches 9 bases. The CDR3 loop spans 14 amino acids. V was pared by 5 bases and J by 4 bases, with 9 bases of the junction left unmatched. Germline CDR1 is GTSNPN and CDR2 is SVGIG (reference sequence). The CDR3 DNA follows: TGTGCCTGGGCACCGGGACAGGGTAAATACGAGCAGTACTTC. This gives the protein CAWAPGQGKYEQYF.

The chain recombines TRBV7-9 with TRBJ1-5; 7 bases fit TRBD1. V trimming: 4 bases; J trimming: 0 bases; junction bases outside the gene matches: 9. Germline loops: CDR1 SEHNR, CDR2 FQNEAQ (reference sequence). This CDR3 is 17 amino acids long. The DNA for the CDR3 is TGTGCCAGCAGCTACCGAGCGACAGGGAATAGCAATCAGCCCCAGCATTTT. Translated: CASSYRATGNSNQPQHF.

V is TRBV18 and J is TRBJ1-6; D is perhaps TRBD1 (5 bases). The germline V gene encodes CDR1 KGHSH and CDR2 LQKENI. V lost 6 bases, J lost 5 bases, and 11 bases lay in between. This CDR3 is 14 amino acids long. The CDR3 here is CASSPQGNNSPLHF. CDR3 coding DNA: TGTGCCAGCTCTCCCCAGGGTAATAATTCACCCCTCCACTTT.

The V call is TRBV4-1, the J call TRBJ1-3; D not certain. V lost 1 base, J lost 8 bases, and 15 bases lay in between. In germline, CDR1 is MGHRA, CDR2 YSYEKL. This CDR3 spans 15 amino acids. The CDR3 sequence: CASSQVVPEGYTIYF. The CDR3 region has the DNA TGCGCCAGCAGCCAAGTGGTCCCGGAGGGCTACACCATATATTTT.

This sequence joins TRBV28 and TRBJ2-7, with 7 bases identical to TRBD2. The germline V gene has CDR1 MDHEN and CDR2 SYDVKM. The CDR3 has 16 residues. V shed 6 bases, J shed 5 bases, and the junction held 16 bases outside the gene matches. CDR3 amino acids: CASRPMGGRADHEQYF. Here the CDR3 DNA reads TGTGCCAGCAGGCCTATGGGTGGGAGGGCCGACCACGAGCAGTACTTC.

The chain joins TRBV7-6 to TRBJ1-4; D ambiguous. CDR1 is SGHVS and CDR2 is FNYEAQ in the germline V gene. The length of the CDR3 is 14 residues. Trimming pared 5 bases from V and 8 bases from J, leaving 15 bases between. This CDR3 is CASSQGRAGEKLFF. The DNA of the CDR3 is TGTGCCAGCAGCCAAGGGCGGGCGGGGGAAAAACTGTTTTTT.

The rearrangement joins TRBV5-1 to TRBJ2-5, with D perhaps TRBD2 (5 bases). The CDR3 covers 16 residues. V lost 3 bases and J lost 5, with 20 bases in between. Germline V CDR1 and CDR2: SGHRS, YFSETQ. This chain's CDR3 is CASSSDLLVGSETQYF. CDR3 bases: TGCGCCAGCAGCTCGGACTTACTAGTTGGATCGGAGACCCAGTACTTC.

V is TRBV5-4 and J is TRBJ2-6; D remains ambiguous. Trimming left V 10 bases short and J 2 bases short, with 7 bases between. Looked up from germline, CDR1 is SGHNT and CDR2 is YYREEE (reference sequence). The length of the CDR3 is 12 residues. This CDR3 is CAAHAGANVLTF. CDR3 coding DNA: TGTGCCGCACACGCTGGGGCCAACGTCCTGACTTTC.